What follows are 24 T cell receptor beta chains derived from one specimen sequenced in a study of blood T cell repertoires in COVID-19. Sequencing was performed with immunoSEQ multiplex PCR; in TCRdb, only in-frame clones are kept and a portion is missing. Of about 190,000 clones listed, approximately 84% are singletons. The sample comprised PBMCs or T cells enriched from blood (not recorded which). These receptors all stem from a woman aged 30 to 39 who had recovered from COVID-19.

This clone occurred once. This chain joins TRBV7-3 and TRBJ2-3; TRBD2 matches at 8 bases. V dropped 0 bases and J dropped 6; count of bases not matched to a gene: 11. Germline V lookup: CDR1 SGHTA, CDR2 FQGTGA. CDR3 size: 17 residues. CDR3 protein: CASSLTVNGRARDTQYF. The CDR3 DNA reads as TGTGCCAGCAGCTTAACGGTTAACGGGAGGGCCCGGGATACGCAGTATTTT.

V usage is TRBV19 and J usage is TRBJ2-1; weak D call: TRBD1 (6 bases). Germline CDR1 LNHDA, CDR2 SQIVND (reference sequence). V dropped 1 base and J dropped 5 bases, with 12 bases sitting between them. The CDR3 contains 15 residues. CDR3 region: CASSIGRRGHNEQFF. Here the CDR3 DNA reads TGTGCCAGTAGTATAGGTCGCAGGGGCCACAATGAGCAGTTCTTC.

The chain carries TRBV21-1 and TRBJ1-2; the D segment call TRBD1 is taken from the table without a DNA check. TRBV21-1 represents a pseudogene. The CDR3 covers 15 residues. CDR3 in amino acids: CASSKAGQTNYGYTF. CDR3 coding DNA: TGTGCCAGCAGCAAAGCCGGACAGACTAACTATGGCTACACCTTC.

This clone was counted only a few times. The chain recombines TRBV12-3 or TRBV12-4 with TRBJ2-7; D possibly corresponds to TRBD2 (6 bases). The CDR3 covers 12 residues. V was trimmed by 3 bases and J by 7 bases, leaving 10 bases between them. The CDR3: CASSFGGREQYV. The CDR3 DNA follows: TGTGCCAGCAGTTTCGGGGGACGGGAGCAGTACGTC.

The chain links TRBV19 to TRBJ2-7, with a possible D match to TRBD2 (5 bases). The CDR3 has 12 residues. V lost 6 bases and J 3 bases, leaving 9 bases between the germline ends. Germline CDR1 and CDR2: LNHDA and SQIVND (reference sequence). The CDR3 bases are TGTGCCAGTAGCCAAGGACTCTACGAGCAGTACTTC. Protein sequence: CASSQGLYEQYF.

The rearrangement uses TRBV9 and TRBJ1-1, with D hard to call. Germline values: CDR1 SGDLS, CDR2 YYNGEE. Trimming took off 7 bases at V and 7 bases at J, with 14 bases between the two ends. CDR3 length: 12 amino acids. The CDR3 sequence is CASSPIVSEAFF. CDR3 DNA sequence: TGTGCCAGCTCCCCCATCGTCAGTGAAGCTTTCTTT.

The CDR3 loop is CASSPPTGQLTEAFF. The CDR3 coding sequence is TGTGCCAGCAGTCCTCCTACGGGACAGCTCACTGAAGCTTTCTTT. The chain joins TRBV14 to TRBJ1-1; 7 positions match TRBD1. Germline loops: CDR1 SGHDN, CDR2 FVKESK. V gave up 6 bases and J gave up 4 bases; unmatched junction bases: 11. The CDR3 length is 15 residues.

Of note for this clone: At one end, the junction sequence differs from germline, possibly due to a read error. V is TRBV7-7 and J is TRBJ2-5, with 8 bases aligning to TRBD2. This CDR3 has 16 amino acids. Germline-derived CDR1 and CDR2 are SSHAT and FNYEAQ (reference sequence). The DNA of the CDR3 is TGTGCTAGCAGCCTCCGCGGGGGGACGAGTGGAGAGACCCAGTACTTC. Protein product: CASSLRGGTSGETQYF.

The genes are TRBV6-4 and TRBJ2-3; the D gene is possibly TRBD2 (6 bases). CDR1 MRHNA and CDR2 SNTAGT come from the germline V gene. The V and J ends lost 3 bases and 0 bases respectively, with 7 bases between them. The CDR3 runs to 14 residues. As DNA, the CDR3 is TGTGCCAGCAGTGAGAGCGGGAGCACAGATACGCAGTATTTT. Encoded protein: CASSESGSTDTQYF.

The chain combines TRBV2 with TRBJ2-2; 9 bases are a match to TRBD2. V shed 5 bases, J shed 7 bases, and the junction held 5 bases outside the gene matches. This CDR3 region has 14 residues. Germline CDR1 and CDR2: SNHLY and FYNNEI. The CDR3, as DNA: TGTGCCAGCAGTCTAGGACTAGCGAGCGGGGAGCTGTTTTTT. Protein: CASSLGLASGELFF.

The chain links TRBV27 to TRBJ1-3; a possible D gene is TRBD1 (5 bases). Germline V gives CDR1 MNHEY, CDR2 SMNVEV (reference sequence). CDR3 size: 14 residues. The V end lost 6 bases, the J end lost 2 bases, and 11 bases lay between the germline ends. In DNA form, the CDR3 reads TGTGCCAGCAGGAATGGGGGGACTGGAAACACCATATATTTT. Translation gives CASRNGGTGNTIYF.

On this clone: An end of the junction differs from the germline gene, which may be a read error. The CDR3 reads CASSPHLGATYNEQFF. CDR3 in DNA: TGTGCTAGCAGCCCGCATTTGGGGGCCACCTACAATGAGCAGTTCTTC. V and J are TRBV7-7 and TRBJ2-1; TRBD1 is a possible D gene (6 bases). The CDR3 is 16 residues long. Germline V gene data show CDR1 as SSHAT and CDR2 as FNYEAQ (reference sequence).

The CDR3 coding sequence is TGTGCCACCAGCAGAGATAGGGGACAGACTGGCTACACCTTC. This sequence encodes CATSRDRGQTGYTF. The chain joins TRBV15 to TRBJ1-2; 7 positions match TRBD1. V lost 0 bases, J lost 7 bases, and 5 bases stayed unmatched. The germline gives CDR1 LNHNV, CDR2 YYDKDF (reference sequence). The CDR3 runs to 14 residues.

Many counts were recorded for this clone. This sequence joins TRBV18 and TRBJ2-1; 11 positions match TRBD1. Germline loops: CDR1 KGHSH, CDR2 LQKENI. Unmatched junction bases numbered 5, after V lost 3 bases and J lost 4 bases. The CDR3 totals 16 residues. The CDR3 protein is CASSPWTGGAYNEQFF. CDR3 coding DNA: TGTGCCAGCTCACCGTGGACAGGGGGCGCTTACAATGAGCAGTTCTTC. Drawing the rest from reference TRBV18 and TRBJ2-1, the complete variable domain is NAGVMQNPRHLVRRRGQEARLRCSPMKGHSHVYWYRQLPEEGLKFMVYLQKENIIDESGMPKERFSAEFPKEGPSILRIQQVVRGDSAAYFCASSPWTGGAYNEQFFGPGTRLTVL.

CDR3 sequence (DNA): TGTGCCTGGACCCCCGGGACAGGGGCTTCTAACTATGGCTACACCTTC. Its translation is CAWTPGTGASNYGYTF. The rearrangement joins TRBV30 to TRBJ1-2; 10 bases are shared with TRBD1. The V segment lost 4 bases and the J segment 0 bases; nucleotides outside the gene matches: 8. Germline assignment: CDR1 GTSNPN and CDR2 SVGIG (reference sequence). The CDR3 extends over 16 amino acids.

The rearrangement joins TRBV5-5 to TRBJ2-3; TRBD2 matches at 8 bases. With 3 bases clipped from V and 2 bases from J, the junction kept 5 bases outside the gene matches. The V gene's germline CDR1 is SGHKS and CDR2 YYEKEE (reference sequence). The CDR3 extends over 15 amino acids. CDR3: CASSSGGGTTDTQYF. As DNA, the CDR3 is TGTGCCAGCAGCTCCGGCGGGGGGACCACAGATACGCAGTATTTT.

This clone has just one count. The chain carries TRBV5-4 and TRBJ2-7; 8 bases match TRBD2. V was pared by 4 bases and J by 4 bases, with 10 bases of the junction left unmatched. The CDR3 runs to 15 residues. Germline CDR1 and CDR2: SGHNT and YYREEE (reference sequence). The CDR3 here is CASSLGAGGGYEQYF. Here the CDR3 DNA reads TGTGCCAGCAGCCTGGGTGCGGGAGGAGGGTACGAGCAGTACTTC.

This clone has just one count. The chain combines TRBV6-1 with TRBJ1-5; D uncertain. The CDR3 length is 14 residues. From germline, CDR1 is MNHNS and CDR2 SASEGT. Trimming pared 0 bases from V and 0 bases from J, leaving 3 bases between. CDR3 in amino acids: CASSEAYSNQPQHF. The CDR3 coding sequence is TGTGCCAGCAGTGAAGCCTATAGCAATCAGCCCCAGCATTTT.

This clone was found once. This sequence joins TRBV7-9 and TRBJ1-4; D is uncertain. Per the germline V gene, CDR1 is SEHNR and CDR2 is FQNEAQ (reference sequence). The length of the CDR3 is 13 residues. V dropped 3 bases and J dropped 7 bases, with 9 bases sitting between them. The CDR3 DNA reads TGTGCCAGCAGCTTGAGGAGGAGTGAAAAACTGTTTTTT. It translates to CASSLRRSEKLFF.

This clone was counted once. The CDR3 region has the DNA TGTGCCAGCAGCCGCGGGGGGTGGGATACGCAGTATTTT. It encodes CASSRGGWDTQYF. This sequence joins TRBV5-4 and TRBJ2-3; 8 bases fit TRBD2. Per the germline V gene, CDR1 is SGHNT and CDR2 is YYREEE (reference sequence). V trimming: 4 bases; J trimming: 6 bases; junction bases outside the gene matches: 4. The CDR3 spans 13 residues. The whole variable domain, remainder taken from reference TRBV5-4 and TRBJ2-3, is ETGVTQSPTHLIKTRGQQVTLRCSSQSGHNTVSWYQQALGQGPQFIFQYYREEENGRGNFPPRFSGLQFPNYSSELNVNALELDDSALYLCASSRGGWDTQYFGPGTRLTVL.

The CDR3 nucleotides read TGTGCCAGTTCCGGACAGGCGCCAACTAATGAAAAACTGTTTTTT. Residues: CASSGQAPTNEKLFF. This chain uses TRBV18 with TRBJ1-4; TRBD1 agrees at 7 bases. The CDR3 consists of 15 residues. J lost 0 bases, V lost 9 bases, and 7 bases had no gene match. The germline CDR1 and CDR2 sequences are KGHSH and LQKENI.

The gene calls are TRBV28 and TRBJ2-2; 7 bases map to TRBD2. CDR1 is MDHEN, CDR2 SYDVKM, per germline. V dropped 2 bases and J dropped 0; count of bases not matched to a gene: 9. The CDR3 spans 18 residues. This CDR3 reads CASSLRAGVPPNTGELFF. The CDR3 nucleotides read TGTGCCAGCAGTTTAAGGGCGGGGGTGCCTCCGAACACCGGGGAGCTGTTTTTT. Together with reference TRBV28 and TRBJ2-2, the CDR3 gives the full variable domain: DVKVTQSSRYLVKRTGEKVFLECVQDMDHENMFWYRQDPGLGLRLIYFSYDVKMKEKGDIPEGYSVSREKKERFSLILESASTNQTSMYLCASSLRAGVPPNTGELFFGEGSRLTVL.

The chain uses TRBV19 and TRBJ1-5, with 8 bases aligning to TRBD1. Trimming took 6 bases from V and 5 from J; bases not matched to a gene: 12. CDR3 length: 16 amino acids. Germline CDR1 LNHDA, CDR2 SQIVND (reference sequence). The CDR3 protein is CASRPAAGGSYQPQHF. CDR3 bases: TGTGCCAGTAGGCCTGCGGCAGGGGGCAGTTATCAGCCCCAGCATTTT. Full variable domain (remainder filled in from reference TRBV19 and TRBJ1-5): DGGITQSPKYLFRKEGQNVTLSCEQNLNHDAMYWYRQDPGQGLRLIYYSQIVNDFQKGDIAEGYSVSREKKESFPLTVTSAQKNPTAFYLCASRPAAGGSYQPQHFGDGTRLSIL.

V usage is TRBV28 and J usage is TRBJ1-4; tentatively, D is TRBD1 (6 bases). The germline V gene encodes CDR1 MDHEN and CDR2 SYDVKM. The CDR3 covers 14 residues. The V gene lost 5 bases and the J gene lost 7 bases, with 14 bases spanning the gap. As DNA, the CDR3 is TGTGCCAGCAGTGTAATGGGACAAAGTGAAAAACTGTTTTTT. Translated: CASSVMGQSEKLFF.